The 21 T cell receptor beta chains below come from one sample, sequenced in a study of T cell responses to AZD1222 COVID-19 vaccine. Profiling relied on immunoSEQ multiplex PCR, and the TCRdb table lists in-frame clones only, not all of them. Among 65,000 to 85,000 clones listed, roughly 90% were seen once. Specimen: peripheral blood, collected on day 0 of AZD1222 vaccination. All receptors derive from an adult in good health.

This chain links TRBV4-2 with TRBJ1-4, with D unclear. Per the germline V gene, CDR1 is LGHNA and CDR2 is YNFKEQ. CDR3 length equals 12 residues. Trimming stripped 0 bases from V and 13 bases from J, with 9 bases between. Written as DNA, the CDR3 is TGTGCCAGCAGCCAAGAACGGGGTGGACTGTTTTTT. This sequence encodes CASSQERGGLFF.

Within the sample, this clone is medium-sized. CDR3 sequence (DNA): TGCGCCAGCAGCCAAGAGACGGGACAGGGGTTTGAGACCCAGTACTTC. Its translation: CASSQETGQGFETQYF. V gene TRBV4-3 combines with J gene TRBJ2-5; 10 nucleotides line up with TRBD1. The CDR3 covers 16 residues. From germline, CDR1 is LGHNA and CDR2 YSLEER. V gave up 0 bases and J gave up 5 bases; unmatched junction bases: 6.

The gene calls are TRBV14 and TRBJ1-3, with a weak D call TRBD1 (6 bases). Germline V gives CDR1 SGHDN, CDR2 FVKESK. Trimming cost V 2 bases and J 4 bases, with 15 bases left between them. This CDR3 comprises 16 residues. The chain's CDR3 is CASSQSQPGEGNTIYF. Written as DNA, the CDR3 is TGTGCCAGCAGCCAAAGCCAACCAGGGGAAGGAAACACCATATATTTT.

This rearrangement joins TRBV2 to TRBJ1-1; 7 bases match TRBD1. The CDR3 totals 18 residues. Losses at the gene ends were 2 bases for V and 5 bases for J; bases not matched to a gene: 17. Per the germline V gene, CDR1 is SNHLY and CDR2 is FYNNEI. CDR3 sequence: CASSELRGGAGIGTEAFF. The CDR3 DNA reads as TGTGCCAGCAGTGAATTAAGAGGGGGCGCTGGCATCGGAACTGAAGCTTTCTTT. The variable domain in full, with the rest retrieved from reference TRBV2 and TRBJ1-1, is EPEVTQTPSHQVTQMGQEVILRCVPISNHLYFYWYRQILGQKVEFLVSFYNNEISEKSEIFDDQFSVERPDGSNFTLKIRSTKLEDSAMYFCASSELRGGAGIGTEAFFGQGTRLTVV.

The chain employs TRBV5-4 and TRBJ2-5; D not certain. Germline V gene data show CDR1 as SGHNT and CDR2 as YYREEE (reference sequence). Trimming removed 2 bases from V and 0 bases from J, with 2 bases in between. The CDR3 contains 12 residues. CDR3 region: CASSLDQETQYF. CDR3 sequence (DNA): TGTGCCAGCAGCTTAGACCAAGAGACCCAGTACTTC.

CDR3 DNA sequence: TGTGCCATCAGTGACTTTGGGGGAACTGAAGCTTTCTTT. Its protein is CAISDFGGTEAFF. This chain joins TRBV10-3 and TRBJ1-1, with a tentative D call TRBD1 (5 bases). Trimming took 3 bases from V and 5 from J, leaving 10 bases between them. The CDR3 runs to 13 residues. The germline V gene encodes CDR1 ENHRY and CDR2 SYGVKD.

The chain combines TRBV21-1 with TRBJ1-6. TRBV21-1 is labeled a pseudogene. The CDR3 runs to 10 residues. The CDR3 spells CASIRTPLHF. CDR3 coding DNA: TGTGCCAGTATTCGAACACCCCTCCACTTT.

The V gene is TRBV12-3 or TRBV12-4, the J gene TRBJ1-2; D call uncertain. Trimming cost V 2 bases and J 10 bases, with 14 bases left between them. This CDR3 spans 13 amino acids. DNA for the CDR3: TGTGCCAGCAGTTTAAGATCAAGGATGGACTACACCTTC. Translated: CASSLRSRMDYTF.

This chain joins TRBV5-4 and TRBJ2-7, with D possibly being TRBD1 (6 bases). CDR3 length: 15 residues. CDR1 SGHNT and CDR2 YYREEE come from the germline V gene (reference sequence). The V and J ends lost 1 base and 0 bases respectively, with 11 bases between them. CDR3 residues: CASSLTGRASYEQYF. Here the CDR3 DNA reads TGTGCCAGCAGCTTGACAGGGAGAGCCTCCTACGAGCAGTACTTC.

The chain uses TRBV28 and TRBJ1-1; D is perhaps TRBD1 (6 bases). The CDR3 has 14 residues. The germline V and J ends were trimmed by 3 bases and 4 bases, with 12 bases remaining between them. Germline V gene sequence: CDR1 MDHEN, CDR2 SYDVKM. CDR3 bases: TGTGCCAGCAGTTTCTGGGAGGGGGGCACTGAAGCTTTCTTT. Its translation is CASSFWEGGTEAFF.

The gene calls are TRBV29-1 and TRBJ1-2; 9 bases line up with TRBD1. CDR3 length: 14 residues. The junction had 11 bases not matched to a gene; V was cut back by 7 bases and J by 5 bases. From germline, CDR1 is SQVTM and CDR2 ANQGSEA. This CDR3 reads CSGAPGQGLYGYTF. CDR3 DNA: TGCAGCGGCGCGCCGGGACAGGGCTTGTATGGCTACACCTTC.

The CDR3 bases are TGTGCCAGCACCTTTGGACGGGACGAGAACACTGAAGCTTTCTTT. As protein: CASTFGRDENTEAFF. V is TRBV9 and J is TRBJ1-1; D is possibly TRBD1 (5 bases). In germline, CDR1 is SGDLS, CDR2 YYNGEE. V was trimmed by 6 bases and J by 1 base, leaving 16 bases between them. The CDR3 spans 15 residues.

The rearrangement joins TRBV12-3 or TRBV12-4 to TRBJ2-7, with D unclear. This CDR3 has 13 residues. Trimming took 4 bases from V and 6 from J, leaving 13 bases between them. The CDR3 region is CASSSSGRVEQYF. The CDR3, as DNA: TGTGCCAGCAGTTCCTCTGGACGAGTCGAGCAGTACTTC.

V usage is TRBV29-1 and J usage is TRBJ1-1; no definite D call. Trimming took off 1 base at V and 1 base at J, with 10 bases between the two ends. The CDR3 is 14 amino acids. CDR1 and CDR2 (germline): SQVTM, ANQGSEA. The CDR3 DNA is TGCAGCGTTGAAGTAGGGTCGAGGAACACTGAAGCTTTCTTT. The encoded protein is CSVEVGSRNTEAFF.

This sequence joins TRBV3-1 (or the pseudogene TRBV3-2) and TRBJ2-7, with a tentative D call TRBD1 (6 bases). The V end was cut by 0 bases, the J end by 2 bases, with 14 bases between. The CDR3 runs 16 residues. Germline V CDR1 and CDR2: LGHDT, YNNKEL (reference sequence). In DNA, the CDR3 is TGTGCCAGCAGCCAAGATCAAGGGACACCGACCTACGAGCAGTACTTC. Protein sequence: CASSQDQGTPTYEQYF.

V and J are TRBV10-1 and TRBJ2-2, with 7 bases identical to TRBD1. The V and J ends lost 7 bases and 2 bases, in that order; junction bases with no gene match: 7. The CDR3 runs to 15 residues. Germline V lookup: CDR1 WNHNN, CDR2 SYGVQD (reference sequence). The CDR3 here is CASTPGQRNTGELFF. DNA for the CDR3: TGCGCCAGCACCCCGGGACAGCGAAACACCGGGGAGCTGTTTTTT.

V usage is TRBV7-2 and J usage is TRBJ1-5; tentatively, D is TRBD1 (5 bases). The CDR3 is made up of 15 amino acids. With 4 bases removed from V and 3 bases from J, the gap between germline ends came to 13 bases. Germline CDR1 SGHTA, CDR2 FQGNSA. CDR3 in DNA: TGTGCCAGCAGCTGGGCGTCAGGGCTCAATCAGCCCCAGCATTTT. It is translated as CASSWASGLNQPQHF.

This clone was recorded once. The genes are TRBV10-3 and TRBJ2-7; TRBD1 is a possible D gene (5 bases). Trimming cost V 0 bases and J 9 bases, with 12 bases left between them. The CDR3 is 13 residues long. Germline V lookup: CDR1 ENHRY, CDR2 SYGVKD. The CDR3 DNA is TGTGCCATCAGTGAGTCGGGCGGAAGGGGGCAGTACTTC. Protein: CAISESGGRGQYF.

The V gene is TRBV27, the J gene TRBJ1-5; possible D gene TRBD1, 5 bases. The CDR3 covers 14 residues. Trimming left V 2 bases short and J 3 bases short, with 8 bases between. The germline gives CDR1 MNHEY, CDR2 SMNVEV (reference sequence). The CDR3 region is CASSLGGANQPQHF. DNA for the CDR3: TGTGCCAGCAGTTTAGGGGGTGCCAATCAGCCCCAGCATTTT.

The chain couples TRBV5-1 to TRBJ2-2; possibly TRBD1 for D (6 bases). The germline CDR1 and CDR2 sequences are SGHRS and YFSETQ. Trimming removed 2 bases from V and 4 bases from J, with 12 bases in between. The CDR3 loop spans 15 amino acids. The CDR3 DNA sequence: TGCGCCAGCAGCTTCAGGGGCCATCCCACCGGGGAGCTGTTTTTT. Its translation is CASSFRGHPTGELFF.

The gene calls are TRBV5-1 and TRBJ1-6; no firm D call. The V end lost 0 bases, the J end lost 7 bases, and 5 bases lay between the germline ends. The CDR3 consists of 13 residues. CDR1 and CDR2 (germline): SGHRS, YFSETQ. The CDR3 loop is CASSLGQNSPLHF. The CDR3 nucleotides are TGCGCCAGCAGCTTGGGGCAGAATTCACCCCTCCACTTT.